These 26 T cell receptor beta chains share one sample of origin, sequenced in a study of blood T cell repertoires in COVID-19. Some clones are missing from TCRdb's copy, which holds only in-frame ones; the method was immunoSEQ multiplex PCR. Seen here are around 190,000 clones, around 80% observed once, and the top ten hold about 7.2%. Sequencing was done on a sample of peripheral blood. The source of these receptors is a man aged 55 to 70 with acute or convalescent COVID-19.

V gene TRBV6-5 combines with J gene TRBJ1-6; D unresolved. In germline, CDR1 is MNHEY, CDR2 SVGAGI. V lost 2 bases to trimming and J lost 10 bases, with 9 bases between them. This CDR3 has 13 amino acids. DNA for the CDR3: TGTGCCAGCAGTTACATGACACAATCACCCCTCCACTTT. Translated: CASSYMTQSPLHF.

This clone was observed a single time. The chain links TRBV19 to TRBJ1-2, with 9 bases that match TRBD1. CDR1 LNHDA and CDR2 SQIVND come from the germline V gene (reference sequence). Unmatched junction bases numbered 8, after V lost 1 base and J lost 8 bases. The CDR3 covers 15 residues. DNA of the CDR3: TGTGCCAGTAGTATAGGTGGCAGGACAGGGGAAGGCTACACCTTC. It translates to CASSIGGRTGEGYTF.

J is TRBJ2-1 and V is TRBV7-3; the match to TRBD2 covers 12 bases. The CDR3 contains 18 residues. V was pared by 1 base and J by 4 bases, with 8 bases of the junction left unmatched. Germline V gene lookup returns CDR1 SGHTA and CDR2 FQGTGA. As DNA, the CDR3 is TGTGCCAGCAGCTTAAAGGGGAGTCTAGCGGGAGGGTACAATGAGCAGTTCTTC. Translation: CASSLKGSLAGGYNEQFF. The full variable domain, rest sourced from reference TRBV7-3 and TRBJ2-1, is GAGVSQTPSNKVTEKGKYVELRCDPISGHTALYWYRQSLGQGPEFLIYFQGTGAADDSGLPNDRFFAVRPEGSVSTLKIQRTERGDSAVYLCASSLKGSLAGGYNEQFFGPGTRLTVL.

This clone was seen a few times. The rearrangement uses TRBV6-4 and TRBJ2-1; D possibly corresponds to TRBD1 (6 bases). Deletions cut 4 bases from V and 7 bases from J, with 20 bases between. Germline CDR1 MRHNA, CDR2 SNTAGT. The CDR3 contains 16 residues. CDR3 residues: CASSASGTSIQNEQFF. For the CDR3, the DNA is TGTGCCAGCAGTGCATCAGGGACAAGCATACAAAATGAGCAGTTCTTC.

This rearrangement joins TRBV4-2 to TRBJ1-2; D may be TRBD1 (5 bases). V lost 1 base and J 8 bases, leaving 17 bases between the germline ends. CDR1 is LGHNA and CDR2 is YNFKEQ in the germline V gene. This CDR3 region has 15 residues. In DNA form, the CDR3 reads TGTGCCAGCAGCCAAGGCGGTGGTACAGGAGCAGGCTACACCTTC. Protein sequence: CASSQGGGTGAGYTF.

The gene calls are TRBV4-1 and TRBJ1-2; D might be TRBD1 (6 bases). Per germline, CDR1 MGHRA and CDR2 YSYEKL. CDR3 length equals 14 residues. The germline V and J ends were trimmed by 5 bases and 2 bases, with 12 bases remaining between them. The CDR3 DNA is TGCGCCAGCAGCACCATGACAGGCAACTATGGCTACACCTTC. Protein product: CASSTMTGNYGYTF.

This chain connects TRBV2 to TRBJ1-1; D unresolved. This CDR3 has 11 residues. CDR1 is SNHLY, CDR2 FYNNEI, per germline. With 8 bases removed from V and 0 bases from J, the gap between germline ends came to 4 bases. The CDR3 DNA follows: TGTGCCAGCCTTTTGAACACTGAAGCTTTCTTT. Residues: CASLLNTEAFF. The full variable domain, its missing parts supplied by reference TRBV2 and TRBJ1-1, is EPEVTQTPSHQVTQMGQEVILRCVPISNHLYFYWYRQILGQKVEFLVSFYNNEISEKSEIFDDQFSVERPDGSNFTLKIRSTKLEDSAMYFCASLLNTEAFFGQGTRLTVV.

The chain employs TRBV7-2 and TRBJ1-2; TRBD1 aligns across 9 bases. The CDR3 totals 14 residues. The trim removed 3 bases at V and 3 bases at J, leaving 2 bases unmatched. Germline-derived CDR1 and CDR2 are SGHTA and FQGNSA. The CDR3 DNA follows: TGTGCCAGCAGCTTTCGACAGGGGGACTATGGCTACACCTTC. Its translation is CASSFRQGDYGYTF.

The chain recombines TRBV14 with TRBJ1-5, with TRBD1 identical over 7 bases. Germline V gene sequence: CDR1 SGHDN, CDR2 FVKESK. Trimming cost V 0 bases and J 5 bases; bases outside gene matches: 10. The CDR3 is made up of 17 amino acids. For the CDR3, the DNA is TGTGCCAGCAGCCAAGATTTAGGAACAGGGGTCGATCAGCCCCAGCATTTT. Its translation is CASSQDLGTGVDQPQHF.

The chain combines TRBV20-1 with TRBJ2-6; D not resolved. The CDR3 runs 15 residues. Per the germline V gene, CDR1 is DFQATT and CDR2 is SNEGSKA (reference sequence). V lost 3 bases, J lost 2 bases, and 11 bases lay in between. CDR3 residues: CSASHPGAGANVLTF. The CDR3 DNA follows: TGCAGTGCTAGTCACCCCGGAGCTGGGGCCAACGTCCTGACTTTC.

J is TRBJ2-7 and V is TRBV4-3, with TRBD2 identical over 11 bases. The CDR3 is 17 amino acids. Trimming at V came to 2 bases and at J to 4 bases, leaving 10 bases not matched to a gene. Germline values: CDR1 LGHNA, CDR2 YSLEER. The chain's CDR3 is CASSQNYVAGGLYEQYF. The CDR3 DNA sequence: TGCGCCAGCAGCCAAAACTACGTAGCGGGGGGGCTTTACGAGCAGTACTTC.

The chain carries TRBV15 and TRBJ1-2; the match to TRBD1 covers 7 bases. V shed 0 bases, J shed 4 bases, and the junction held 8 bases outside the gene matches. The germline V gene encodes CDR1 LNHNV and CDR2 YYDKDF (reference sequence). The CDR3 contains 16 residues. The DNA of the CDR3 is TGTGCCACCAGCAGAGACCCACAGGGGCTAGGCTATGGCTACACCTTC. It codes for CATSRDPQGLGYGYTF.

V gene TRBV18 combines with J gene TRBJ2-3, with TRBD1 matching over 7 bases. Germline CDR1 KGHSH, CDR2 LQKENI. The V segment lost 4 bases and the J segment 0 bases; nucleotides outside the gene matches: 4. The CDR3 covers 15 residues. Here the CDR3 reads CASSQGATSTDTQYF. DNA of the CDR3: TGTGCCAGCTCACAGGGGGCTACTAGCACAGATACGCAGTATTTT.

This clone was seen a handful of times. The chain combines TRBV3-1 (or the pseudogene TRBV3-2) with TRBJ1-2; weak D call: TRBD1 (5 bases). The CDR3 contains 16 residues. CDR1 and CDR2 from the germline V gene are LGHDT and YNNKEL (reference sequence). Trimming pared 1 base from V and 6 bases from J, leaving 18 bases between. The CDR3 sequence is CASSQVRVRYYDGYTF. The CDR3 coding sequence is TGTGCCAGCAGCCAAGTCAGGGTTCGCTACTATGATGGCTACACCTTC.

This clone was detected only a few times. This chain connects TRBV27 to TRBJ2-7; D is unclear. Per the germline V gene, CDR1 is MNHEY and CDR2 is SMNVEV (reference sequence). The CDR3 contains 14 residues. With 5 bases removed from V and 3 bases from J, the gap between germline ends came to 14 bases. The CDR3, as DNA: TGTGCCAGCAGTCCACACGGGTCGATCTACGAGCAGTACTTC. Amino acid sequence: CASSPHGSIYEQYF.

This clone appeared once. The V gene is TRBV5-1, the J gene TRBJ2-3; 8 nucleotides align to TRBD1. Germline-derived CDR1 and CDR2 are SGHRS and YFSETQ. Trimming cost V 4 bases and J 3 bases; bases outside gene matches: 7. CDR3 size: 15 residues. The chain's CDR3 is CASSRAGGGTDTQYF. DNA for the CDR3: TGCGCCAGCAGCCGAGCAGGGGGCGGAACAGATACGCAGTATTTT. The variable domain in full, completed from reference TRBV5-1 and TRBJ2-3, reads KAGVTQTPRYLIKTRGQQVTLSCSPISGHRSVSWYQQTPGQGLQFLFEYFSETQRNKGNFPGRFSGRQFSNSRSEMNVSTLELGDSALYLCASSRAGGGTDTQYFGPGTRLTVL.

The chain recombines TRBV3-1 (or the pseudogene TRBV3-2) with TRBJ2-3, with 9 nucleotides matching TRBD2. V lost 1 base to trimming and J lost 3 bases; unmatched junction nucleotides: 2. Germline V CDR1 and CDR2: LGHDT, YNNKEL (reference sequence). This CDR3 has 15 residues. DNA of the CDR3: TGTGCCAGCAGCCAAGGAGCGGGAGGTACAGATACGCAGTATTTT. It specifies CASSQGAGGTDTQYF.

This clone was seen a few times. This chain uses TRBV18 with TRBJ2-7; 7 positions agree with TRBD2. Germline CDR1 KGHSH, CDR2 LQKENI. The J segment lost 5 bases and the V segment lost 4 bases, leaving 2 bases of the junction unmatched. The CDR3 length is 12 residues. Here the CDR3 DNA reads TGTGCCAGCTCACGAGGGAGGGACGAGCAGTACTTC. This encodes CASSRGRDEQYF.

The chain links TRBV30 to TRBJ2-4; TRBD2 matches 12 bases. The CDR3 consists of 13 residues. Germline-derived CDR1 and CDR2 are GTSNPN and SVGIG (reference sequence). V trimming: 3 bases; J trimming: 8 bases; junction bases outside the gene matches: 2. The CDR3 DNA sequence: TGTGCCTGGAGACTAGCGGGGGGACACATTCAGTACTTC. It is translated as CAWRLAGGHIQYF.

With respect to this clone: Other DNA sequences from this sample encode an identical CDR3 as well. V gene TRBV7-2 combines with J gene TRBJ1-2; 9 bases align to TRBD1. Germline CDR1 SGHTA, CDR2 FQGNSA. The length of the CDR3 is 13 residues. The J segment lost 5 bases and the V segment lost 4 bases, leaving 2 bases of the junction unmatched. CDR3 region: CASSSGQGYGYTF. CDR3 nucleotides: TGTGCCAGCAGCTCTGGACAGGGGTATGGCTACACCTTC.

Only one count was recorded for this clone. This chain links TRBV7-2 with TRBJ2-1; weak D call: TRBD2 (5 bases). Trimming cost V 4 bases and J 0 bases, with 13 bases left between them. CDR1 is SGHTA and CDR2 is FQGNSA in the germline V gene. CDR3 length: 16 residues. The CDR3 is CASSWDSGGSYNEQFF. CDR3 bases: TGTGCCAGCAGCTGGGATAGTGGAGGCTCCTACAATGAGCAGTTCTTC.

This sequence joins TRBV7-2 and TRBJ2-3, with TRBD1 identical over 7 bases. Germline V gene lookup returns CDR1 SGHTA and CDR2 FQGNSA. The CDR3 is made up of 13 amino acids. V shed 4 bases, J shed 4 bases, and the junction held 2 bases outside the gene matches. The CDR3 loop reads CASSSGQADTQYF. CDR3 DNA: TGTGCCAGCAGCTCCGGACAGGCAGATACGCAGTATTTT.

The chain recombines TRBV4-2 with TRBJ2-7, with 13 positions matching TRBD2. Germline V gives CDR1 LGHNA, CDR2 YNFKEQ. CDR3 length: 18 amino acids. V was clipped by 0 bases and J by 1 base; unmatched bases: 6. CDR3 sequence (DNA): TGTGCCAGCAGCCAAGAGCCGGGACTAGCGGGAAGGTCCTACGAGCAGTACTTC. Translation gives CASSQEPGLAGRSYEQYF.

The chain employs TRBV24-1 and TRBJ2-5; 8 bases are shared with TRBD2. This CDR3 contains 13 residues. Germline CDR1 and CDR2: KGHDR and SFDVKD. J was trimmed by 8 bases and V by 5 bases; bases with no gene match: 6. CDR3 sequence: CATSVGSGTTQYF. In DNA form, the CDR3 reads TGTGCCACCAGTGTTGGTAGCGGGACTACCCAGTACTTC.

The V call is TRBV3-1 (or the pseudogene TRBV3-2), the J call TRBJ2-1; 9 bases align to TRBD1. Germline CDR1 LGHDT, CDR2 YNNKEL (reference sequence). This CDR3 spans 14 amino acids. Germline trimming cut 0 bases from V and 15 bases from J; bases unmatched to any gene: 9. The CDR3 sequence: CASSQDTGTGKLFF. Written as DNA, the CDR3 is TGTGCCAGCAGCCAAGATACAGGGACAGGGAAGCTGTTCTTC.

The rearrangement links TRBV28 to TRBJ1-6; D perhaps matches TRBD1 (5 bases). The CDR3 is made up of 19 amino acids. The V end was cut by 6 bases, the J end by 3 bases, with 24 bases between. In germline, CDR1 is MDHEN, CDR2 SYDVKM. CDR3 in amino acids: CASRTLNSGTRDYNSPLHF. The CDR3, as DNA: TGTGCCAGCAGAACTTTGAACTCAGGGACTCGCGACTATAATTCACCCCTCCACTTT.